This entry is about one TCR beta chain. CD45RO-negative CD8 cells positively selected for CCR7 made up the naive population, which excluded terminally differentiated effector memory CD45RA+ cells. This sample stems from a study of shared clonotypes between healthy human individuals. Germline V gene data show CDR1 as LNHDA and CDR2 as SQIVND (reference sequence). With 5 bases removed from V and 0 bases from J, the gap between germline ends came to 20 bases. The CDR3 is 19 amino acids. Original data processing: Because ImmunoSEQ provided only junction sequences with no quality scores, the filtering differed. Clones were sequenced by immunoSEQ multiplex PCR, and TCRdb holds only the in-frame ones, with some missing. V and J calls and clone size are those listed in that table; D and trimming were worked out from the DNA. The sample carries roughly 590,000 clones, roughly 95% recorded once.

This chain links TRBV19 with TRBJ2-6, with D possibly TRBD2 on 5 matching bases. The TCR sequence derives from a woman between 25 and 40 years old in good health. The sequenced sample was naive CD8+ T cells sorted from blood. CDR3 in DNA: TGTGCCAGTAGTCCCCTCGACTATATGGCTCTCTCTGGGGCCAACGTCCTGACTTTC. Protein sequence: CASSPLDYMALSGANVLTF. Full variable domain (remainder filled in from reference TRBV19 and TRBJ2-6): DGGITQSPKYLFRKEGQNVTLSCEQNLNHDAMYWYRQDPGQGLRLIYYSQIVNDFQKGDIAEGYSVSREKKESFPLTVTSAQKNPTAFYLCASSPLDYMALSGANVLTFGAGSRLTVL.